This T cell receptor (beta chain) is drawn from a study of blood T cell repertoires in COVID-19. Study-level background: Nucleic acid was either cDNA or gDNA, and it came from T cells, B-cell-depleted T cells, or PBMCs.

Germline V gene lookup returns CDR1 MDHEN and CDR2 SYDVKM. This CDR3 is 18 amino acids long. V shed 8 bases, J shed 1 base, and the junction held 15 bases outside the gene matches. Patients of the Seattle cohort, enrolled during active infection, were followed longitudinally. As processed by the authors: Estimated nucleated cell counts came from reference gene primer amplification. Profiled with immunoSEQ multiplex PCR; TCRdb holds only in-frame clones, not every one. That table is the source of V, J and clone size, and D and trimming were worked out from the DNA. This sample carries 250,000 to 350,000 clones, about nine tenths of them seen once, and the ten largest clones take over 2%.

What was sequenced was peripheral blood. This TCR was recovered from a woman aged 30 to 39 with COVID-19, enrolled during active disease. V gene TRBV28 combines with J gene TRBJ2-1, with TRBD2 matching 9 bases. This CDR3 reads CASCSGSSFIYSYNEQFF. As DNA, the CDR3 is TGTGCCAGCTGTAGCGGGAGTTCGTTTATTTATTCCTACAATGAGCAGTTCTTC. Together with reference TRBV28 and TRBJ2-1, the CDR3 gives the full variable domain: DVKVTQSSRYLVKRTGEKVFLECVQDMDHENMFWYRQDPGLGLRLIYFSYDVKMKEKGDIPEGYSVSREKKERFSLILESASTNQTSMYLCASCSGSSFIYSYNEQFFGPGTRLTVL.